A selection of T cell receptor beta chains follows, all from one sample in a study of cytomegalovirus exposure and HLA in healthy donors. Some clones are missing from TCRdb's copy, which holds only in-frame ones; the method was immunoSEQ multiplex PCR. Of around 200,000 clones listed, about 80% were seen once; the top ten hold around 2.8%. Sequencing was done on a sample of PBMCs. All receptors derive from a woman between 18 and 29 years old in good health and CMV-seropositive. Both conserved end residues are part of each CDR3. D genes are given only for firm matches. For some rows the clone size is stated as once, few or many, or as a class when expanded; others skip it.

CDR3	DNA	V	J	size	D
CASSLVPGLLNTEAFF	TGCGCCAGCAGCTTGGTTCCGGGGTTGCTGAACACTGAAGCTTTCTTT	TRBV5-1	TRBJ1-1	.	.
CASSLTGGEDGYTF	TGTGCCAGCAGTCTGACAGGGGGCGAGGATGGCTACACCTTC	TRBV6-5	TRBJ1-2	many	TRBD1
CASSWTSGITDTQYF	TGTGCCAGCAGTTGGACTAGCGGTATCACAGATACGCAGTATTTT	TRBV28	TRBJ2-3	.	TRBD2
CASSEAGHNNQPQHF	TGTGCCAGCAGTGAAGCGGGACACAATAATCAGCCCCAGCATTTT	TRBV6-1	TRBJ1-5	once	.
CASSLGPGTSGGEQYF	TGTGCCAGCAGCTTAGGGCCCGGGACTAGCGGGGGCGAGCAGTACTTC	TRBV5-6	TRBJ2-7	.	TRBD2
CASSPFRGDGHTIYF	TGTGCCAGCAGCCCCTTTCGGGGGGATGGTCACACCATATATTTT	TRBV11-2	TRBJ1-3	.	.
CASRPTQGVETQYF	TGTGCCAGCAGACCAACACAGGGGGTAGAGACCCAGTACTTC	TRBV28	TRBJ2-5	.	TRBD1
CASSLYGLATETQYF	TGCGCCAGCAGCCTATACGGACTAGCGACAGAGACCCAGTACTTC	TRBV4-1	TRBJ2-5	.	TRBD2
CASSYSTPGATEAFF	TGTGCCAGCAGTTACTCGACCCCAGGGGCGACTGAAGCTTTCTTT	TRBV6-5	TRBJ1-1	many	.
CASSPYLITGELFF	TGTGCCAGCAGCCCCTACCTGATAACCGGGGAGCTGTTTTTT	TRBV5-5	TRBJ2-2	few	.